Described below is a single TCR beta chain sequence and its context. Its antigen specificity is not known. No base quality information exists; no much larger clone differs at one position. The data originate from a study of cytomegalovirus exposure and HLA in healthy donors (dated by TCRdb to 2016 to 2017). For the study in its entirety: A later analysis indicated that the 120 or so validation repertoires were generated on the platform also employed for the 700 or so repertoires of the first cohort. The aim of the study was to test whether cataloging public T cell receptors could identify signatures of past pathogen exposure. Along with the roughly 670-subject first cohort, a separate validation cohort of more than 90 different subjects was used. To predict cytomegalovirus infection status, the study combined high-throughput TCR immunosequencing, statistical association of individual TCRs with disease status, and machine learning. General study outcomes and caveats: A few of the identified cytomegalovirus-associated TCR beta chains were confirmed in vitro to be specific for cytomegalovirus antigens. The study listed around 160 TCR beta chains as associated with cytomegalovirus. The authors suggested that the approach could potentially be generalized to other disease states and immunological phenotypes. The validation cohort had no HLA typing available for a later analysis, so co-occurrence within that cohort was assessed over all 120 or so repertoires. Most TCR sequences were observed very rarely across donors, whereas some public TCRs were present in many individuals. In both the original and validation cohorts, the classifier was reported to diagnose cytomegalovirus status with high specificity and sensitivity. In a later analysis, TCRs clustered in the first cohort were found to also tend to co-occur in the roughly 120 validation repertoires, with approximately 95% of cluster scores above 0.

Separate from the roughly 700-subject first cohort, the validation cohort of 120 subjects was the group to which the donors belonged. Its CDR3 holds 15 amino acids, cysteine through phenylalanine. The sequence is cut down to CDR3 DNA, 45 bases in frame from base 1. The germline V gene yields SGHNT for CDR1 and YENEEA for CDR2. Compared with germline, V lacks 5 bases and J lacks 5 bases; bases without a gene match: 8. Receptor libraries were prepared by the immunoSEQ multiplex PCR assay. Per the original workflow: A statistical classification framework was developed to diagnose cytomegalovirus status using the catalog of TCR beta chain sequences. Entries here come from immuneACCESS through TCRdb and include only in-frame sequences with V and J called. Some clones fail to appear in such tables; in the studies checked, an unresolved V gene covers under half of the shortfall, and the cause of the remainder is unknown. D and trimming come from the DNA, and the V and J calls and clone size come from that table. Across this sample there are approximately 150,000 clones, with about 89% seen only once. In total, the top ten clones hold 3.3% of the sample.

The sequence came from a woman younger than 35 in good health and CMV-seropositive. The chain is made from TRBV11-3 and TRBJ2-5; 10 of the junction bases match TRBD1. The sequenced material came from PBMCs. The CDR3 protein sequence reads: CASSSRQGAAETQYF. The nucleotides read TGTGCCAGCAGCAGTCGACAGGGGGCAGCGGAGACCCAGTACTTC.